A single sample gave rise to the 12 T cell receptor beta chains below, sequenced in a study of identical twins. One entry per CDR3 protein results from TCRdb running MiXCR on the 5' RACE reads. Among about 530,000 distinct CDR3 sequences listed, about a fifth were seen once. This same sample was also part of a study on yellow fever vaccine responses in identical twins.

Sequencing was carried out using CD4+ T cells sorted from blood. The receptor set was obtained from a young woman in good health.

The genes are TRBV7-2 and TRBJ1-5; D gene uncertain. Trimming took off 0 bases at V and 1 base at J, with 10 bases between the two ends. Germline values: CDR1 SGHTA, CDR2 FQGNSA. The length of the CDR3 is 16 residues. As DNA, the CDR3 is TGTGCCAGCAGCTTAGCAGGGAGGGTGAGCAATCAGCCCCAGCATTTT. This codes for CASSLAGRVSNQPQHF.

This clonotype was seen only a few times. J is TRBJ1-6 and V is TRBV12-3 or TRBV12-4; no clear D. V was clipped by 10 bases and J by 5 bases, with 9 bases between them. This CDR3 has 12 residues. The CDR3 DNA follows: TGTGCCATCCGGAAGGATAATTCACCCCTCCACTTT. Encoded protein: CAIRKDNSPLHF.

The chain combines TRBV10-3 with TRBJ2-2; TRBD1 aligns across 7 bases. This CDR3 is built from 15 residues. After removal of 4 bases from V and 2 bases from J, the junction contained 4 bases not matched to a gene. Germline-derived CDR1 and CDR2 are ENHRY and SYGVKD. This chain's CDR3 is CAISGDRANTGELFF. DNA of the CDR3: TGTGCCATCAGTGGGGACAGAGCCAACACCGGGGAGCTGTTTTTT.

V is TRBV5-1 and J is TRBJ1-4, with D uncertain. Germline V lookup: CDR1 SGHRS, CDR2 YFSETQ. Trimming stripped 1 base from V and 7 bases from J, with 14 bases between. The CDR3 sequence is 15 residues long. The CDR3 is CASSLPTGKGEKLFF. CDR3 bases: TGCGCCAGCAGCTTGCCGACGGGGAAAGGTGAAAAACTGTTTTTT.

The DNA for the CDR3 is TGTGCCAGCAGCTCCGGGTGGAGGCAAGAGACCCAGTACTTC. Its translation is CASSSGWRQETQYF. The chain joins TRBV7-2 to TRBJ2-5; D perhaps matches TRBD2 (5 bases). Germline CDR1 SGHTA, CDR2 FQGNSA. The V gene lost 4 bases and the J gene lost 2 bases, with 11 bases spanning the gap. This CDR3 comprises 14 residues.

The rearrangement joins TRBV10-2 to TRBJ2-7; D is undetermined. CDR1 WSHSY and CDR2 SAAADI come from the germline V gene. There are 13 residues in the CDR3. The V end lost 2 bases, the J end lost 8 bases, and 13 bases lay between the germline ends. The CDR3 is CASSETGYPKQYV. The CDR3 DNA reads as TGCGCCAGCAGTGAGACCGGGTACCCCAAGCAGTACGTC.

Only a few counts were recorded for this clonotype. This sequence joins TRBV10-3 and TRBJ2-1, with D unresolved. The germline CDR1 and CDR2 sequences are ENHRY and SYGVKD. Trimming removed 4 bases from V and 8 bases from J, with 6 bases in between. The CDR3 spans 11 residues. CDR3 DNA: TGTGCCATCAGTGGTGAGGATGAGCAGTTCTTC. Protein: CAISGEDEQFF.

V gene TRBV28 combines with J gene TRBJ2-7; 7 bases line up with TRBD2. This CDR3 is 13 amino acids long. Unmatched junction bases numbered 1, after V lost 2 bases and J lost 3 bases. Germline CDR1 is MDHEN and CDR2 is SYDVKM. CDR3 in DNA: TGTGCCAGCAGTTTAGCGGGGGTCTACGAGCAGTACGTC. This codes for CASSLAGVYEQYV.

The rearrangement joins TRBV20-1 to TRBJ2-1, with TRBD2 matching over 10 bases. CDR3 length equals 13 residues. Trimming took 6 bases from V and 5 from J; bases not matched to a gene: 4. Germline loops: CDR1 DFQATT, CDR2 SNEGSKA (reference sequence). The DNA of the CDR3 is TGCAGTGCAGGTAGCGGGAGGCACAATGAGCAGTTCTTC. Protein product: CSAGSGRHNEQFF.

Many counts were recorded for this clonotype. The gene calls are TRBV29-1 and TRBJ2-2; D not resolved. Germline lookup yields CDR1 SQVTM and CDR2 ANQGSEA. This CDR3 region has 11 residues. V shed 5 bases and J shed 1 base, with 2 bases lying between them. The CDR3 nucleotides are TGCAGCGTTCAGAACACCGGGGAGCTGTTTTTT. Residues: CSVQNTGELFF.

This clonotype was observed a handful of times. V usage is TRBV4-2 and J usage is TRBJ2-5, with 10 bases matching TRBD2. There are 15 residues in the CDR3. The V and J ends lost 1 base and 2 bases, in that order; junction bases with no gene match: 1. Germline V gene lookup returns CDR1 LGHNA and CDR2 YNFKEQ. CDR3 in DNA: TGTGCCAGCAGCCAAGGGACTAGCGGACAAGAGACCCAGTACTTC. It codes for CASSQGTSGQETQYF.

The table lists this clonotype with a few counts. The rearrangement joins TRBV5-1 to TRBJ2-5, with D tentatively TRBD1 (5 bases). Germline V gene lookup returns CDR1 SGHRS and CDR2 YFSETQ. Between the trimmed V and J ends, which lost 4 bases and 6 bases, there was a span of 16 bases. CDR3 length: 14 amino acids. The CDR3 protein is CASSQDQGRKTQYF. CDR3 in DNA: TGCGCCAGCAGCCAAGATCAGGGTAGGAAGACCCAGTACTTC.